These T cell receptor beta chains were read from a single sample in a study of T cell changes during pregnancy in multiple sclerosis. The assay was immunoSEQ multiplex PCR, and TCRdb's table has in-frame clones only and misses some. The table records tens of thousands of clones, 94% of them present only once. The sample here was peripheral blood, taken in the second trimester of pregnancy. The receptors stem from a female donor in good health, enrolled as a control in a pregnancy study. Each CDR3 is given with its conserved first and last residue. The D gene is left open where the match is weak. A row's size may be missing; if present it is once, few, many or a size class.

size | J | D | V | DNA | CDR3
- | TRBJ2-3 | - | TRBV16 | TGTGCCAGCAGCCAATGGACAAGGGGAAGCACAGATACGCAGTATTTT | CASSQWTRGSTDTQYF
- | TRBJ2-7 | TRBD2 | TRBV28 | TGTGCCAGCAGGGATAGCGGGAGGGCTTTATCCTACGAGCAGTACTTC | CASRDSGRALSYEQYF
- | TRBJ2-7 | - | TRBV2 | TGTGCCAGCAAGAGAACAGGGGGGGAGACCTACGAGCAGTACTTC | CASKRTGGETYEQYF
- | TRBJ2-3 | - | TRBV7-2 | TGTGCCAGCAGCTTAGTGGGGGGGCCAGATACGCAGTATTTT | CASSLVGGPDTQYF
- | TRBJ1-1 | - | TRBV7-9 | TGTGCCAGCAGCCGAGACACTTCCGAAGCTTTCTTT | CASSRDTSEAFF
- | TRBJ1-3 | - | TRBV4-1 | TGCGCCAGCAGCCAAGATTATTCGGGCGGGAGGGGCTCTGGAAACACCATATATTTT | CASSQDYSGGRGSGNTIYF
- | TRBJ2-1 | TRBD2 | TRBV5-1 | TGCGCCAGCAGCCCACGGACTAGCGGGAGCCACAATGAGCAGTTCTTC | CASSPRTSGSHNEQFF
- | TRBJ1-2 | - | TRBV18 | TGTGCCAGCTCACCACCGAGCGACAACTATGGCTACACCTTC | CASSPPSDNYGYTF
- | TRBJ1-5 | - | TRBV21-1 | TGTGCCAGCAGCCGGGGAGGATGGACGCGTAGAGGCAATAGCAATCAGCCCCAGCATTTT | CASSRGGWTRRGNSNQPQHF
- | TRBJ1-1 | TRBD1 | TRBV5-1 | TGCGCCAGCAGCTTGGGGGGACAGGGCTCTGAAGCTTTCTTT | CASSLGGQGSEAFF
once | TRBJ1-4 | TRBD1 | TRBV7-9 | TGTGCCAGCAGCCCGACAGGGGGCTCACATGAAAAACTGTTTTTT | CASSPTGGSHEKLFF
- | TRBJ2-6 | TRBD1 | TRBV7-2 | TGTGCCAGCGGACCGGGACAGGGTCCCTCTGGGGCCAACGTCCTGACTTTC | CASGPGQGPSGANVLTF
- | TRBJ2-5 | TRBD1 | TRBV5-1 | TGCGCCAGCAGCTTGGAGGGGACAGTTGGGCCCCAGTACTTC | CASSLEGTVGPQYF
once | TRBJ2-5 | TRBD1 | TRBV5-1 | TGCGCCAGCAGCTCACCCTCCCTGGGACAGCAAAAAGAGACCCAGTACTTC | CASSSPSLGQQKETQYF
- | TRBJ2-7 | TRBD2 | TRBV29-1 | TGCAGCGTTGAAGGAGCGGGAGGGGATTACGAGCAGTACTTC | CSVEGAGGDYEQYF
few | TRBJ2-7 | - | TRBV7-9 | TGTGCCAGCAGCCCCAGCTCCTACGAGCAGTACTTC | CASSPSSYEQYF
- | TRBJ2-1 | TRBD2 | TRBV7-8 | TGTGCCAGCAGCTTAGAACTAGCGGGAGAAGATGAGCAGTTCTTC | CASSLELAGEDEQFF
- | TRBJ2-7 | - | TRBV25-1 | TGTGCCAGCAGTCTCTCCGGGTCCCCGTCCTACGAGCAGTACTTC | CASSLSGSPSYEQYF
- | TRBJ1-3 | - | TRBV5-1 | TGCGCCAGCAGTGGCGGCCCCGCGGCCGGAAACACCATATATTTT | CASSGGPAAGNTIYF
- | TRBJ2-5 | TRBD2 | TRBV4-1 | TGCGCCAGCAGCCAAGTTATTCCTAGCGGTAGGAGATTTGTAGCGACCCAGTACTTC | CASSQVIPSGRRFVATQYF
- | TRBJ1-5 | - | TRBV6-6 | TGTGCCAGCAGCTATGGACAGCGTGATGGCAATCAGCCCCAGCATTTT | CASSYGQRDGNQPQHF
- | TRBJ2-7 | - | TRBV5-1 | TGCGCCAGCAGCTTGGTTCCAGGGCAGTACGAGCAGTACTTC | CASSLVPGQYEQYF
- | TRBJ2-1 | - | TRBV7-9 | TGTGCCAGCACCCTCCTCCGGGTAGCACCCCTAATCGACCTCTTC | CASTLLRVAPLIDLF
once | TRBJ2-5 | - | TRBV27 | TGTGCCAGCAGGCCTACCGCTCAAGAGACCCAGTACTTC | CASRPTAQETQYF
once | TRBJ2-1 | - | TRBV5-4 | TGTGCCAGCAGGCTCCGGGATGAGCAGTTCTTC | CASRLRDEQFF
- | TRBJ2-1 | TRBD2 | TRBV2 | TGTGCCAGCAGTGAAGGGACTAGCGTTTCCTACAATGAGCAGTTCTTC | CASSEGTSVSYNEQFF
- | TRBJ2-2 | - | TRBV28 | TGTGCCAGCAGTTTCTCGGGGGTCTCGAACACCGGGGAGCTGTTTTTT | CASSFSGVSNTGELFF
- | TRBJ2-7 | TRBD2 | TRBV4-1 | TGCGCCAGCAGCCAGGCTAGCGGGAGTTGGTACGAGCAGTACTTC | CASSQASGSWYEQYF
- | TRBJ1-4 | TRBD1 | TRBV28 | TGTGCCAGCAGTTTGAGGACAGGGTTTGTAAAACTGTTTTTT | CASSLRTGFVKLFF
- | TRBJ2-5 | TRBD1 | TRBV13 | TGTGCCAGCAGCTTAGGGGTACAGGGGGCTGAGGAGACCCAGTACTTC | CASSLGVQGAEETQYF
- | TRBJ2-3 | - | TRBV21-1 | TGTGCCAGCAGCAAAGAGGGGACAGCCTGGGGCACAGATACGCAGTATTTT | CASSKEGTAWGTDTQYF
- | TRBJ2-7 | TRBD2 | TRBV4-1 | TGCGCCAGCAGCCCACGACTAGCGGGGCCCTACGAGCAGTACTTC | CASSPRLAGPYEQYF
- | TRBJ2-2 | - | TRBV11-3 | TGTGCCAGCAGCTCCAGGGCAACCGGGGAGCTGTTTTTT | CASSSRATGELFF